Presented here are 26 T cell receptor beta chains from one specimen sequenced in a study of blood T cell repertoires in COVID-19. Here immunoSEQ multiplex PCR was the method, and the copy in TCRdb shows in-frame clones only, minus some. The data contain more than 300,000 clones, roughly 90% of them singletons. The sequencing input was peripheral blood. These TCRs come from a woman between 65 and 79 years old with COVID-19, enrolled during active disease.

This chain joins TRBV9 and TRBJ1-1, with D perhaps TRBD1 (5 bases). The CDR3 contains 16 residues. Germline CDR1 is SGDLS and CDR2 is YYNGEE. With 6 bases removed from V and 4 bases from J, the gap between germline ends came to 22 bases. CDR3 in amino acids: CASTPVPRTGGTEAFF. CDR3 DNA sequence: TGTGCCAGCACCCCCGTGCCCAGGACGGGGGGCACTGAAGCTTTCTTT.

This sequence joins TRBV6-6 and TRBJ2-7, with unresolved D. This CDR3 is built from 12 residues. Germline V gene data show CDR1 as MNHNY and CDR2 as SVGAGI (reference sequence). V lost 6 bases and J lost 0, with 6 bases in between. As DNA, the CDR3 is TGTGCCAGCAGCTCCCTCTCCTACGAGCAGTACTTC. This gives the protein CASSSLSYEQYF.

V is TRBV5-1 and J is TRBJ1-4, with a weak D call TRBD1 (5 bases). CDR3 length equals 16 residues. Looked up from germline, CDR1 is SGHRS and CDR2 is YFSETQ. V was pared by 5 bases and J by 4 bases, with 18 bases between. The CDR3: CASSYDPKGFNEKLFF. CDR3 coding DNA: TGCGCCAGCAGTTATGACCCTAAGGGGTTTAATGAAAAACTGTTTTTT.

The chain recombines TRBV9 with TRBJ2-7, with TRBD1 matching 9 bases. The germline CDR1 and CDR2 sequences are SGDLS and YYNGEE. The CDR3 sequence is 14 residues long. V lost 2 bases to trimming and J lost 3 bases; unmatched junction nucleotides: 3. The CDR3, as DNA: TGTGCCAGCAGCGTCACAGGGGGCAACTACGAGCAGTACTTC. This sequence encodes CASSVTGGNYEQYF.

This clone was counted only a few times. The chain combines TRBV27 with TRBJ2-7, with D perhaps matching TRBD1 (7 bases). Germline assignment: CDR1 MNHEY and CDR2 SMNVEV (reference sequence). Trimming pared 2 bases from V and 0 bases from J, leaving 14 bases between. This CDR3 spans 16 amino acids. CDR3 sequence reads: CASSLTRGVTSYEQYF. The CDR3 DNA follows: TGTGCCAGCAGTTTAACCAGGGGGGTCACCTCCTACGAGCAGTACTTC.

This chain connects TRBV4-3 to TRBJ1-2, with D tentatively TRBD1 (5 bases). CDR1 LGHNA and CDR2 YSLEER come from the germline V gene. The CDR3 covers 14 residues. Trimming took off 3 bases at V and 6 bases at J, with 14 bases between the two ends. CDR3 nucleotide sequence: TGCGCCAGCAGCCACGGCGCAGGGTTTAATGGCTACACCTTC. Protein sequence: CASSHGAGFNGYTF.

This chain joins TRBV10-3 and TRBJ1-1; 8 nucleotides agree with TRBD1. Germline CDR1 ENHRY, CDR2 SYGVKD. The CDR3 spans 12 residues. J lost 1 base, V lost 10 bases, and 2 bases had no gene match. The chain's CDR3 is CATGTGNTEAFF. CDR3 DNA sequence: TGTGCCACCGGGACAGGGAACACTGAAGCTTTCTTT.

This rearrangement joins TRBV12-5 to TRBJ2-3; 11 bases are shared with TRBD2. This CDR3 region has 15 residues. The V and J ends lost 4 bases and 2 bases, in that order; junction bases with no gene match: 2. The V gene's germline CDR1 is LGHNT and CDR2 FRNRAP. In DNA, the CDR3 is TGTGCTAGTGGTTCACTAGCGGGGGCCACAGATACGCAGTATTTT. Protein sequence: CASGSLAGATDTQYF.

This chain links TRBV2 with TRBJ1-1; D is perhaps TRBD1 (6 bases). The CDR3 runs to 12 residues. V dropped 7 bases and J dropped 4 bases, with 10 bases sitting between them. Germline CDR1 SNHLY, CDR2 FYNNEI. The CDR3 DNA sequence: TGTGCCAGCATGCAGGGGCCCACTGAAGCTTTCTTT. Protein product: CASMQGPTEAFF.

The chain links TRBV11-1 to TRBJ2-3, with D tentatively TRBD1 (6 bases). Germline V gives CDR1 SGHAT, CDR2 FQDESV (reference sequence). This CDR3 is 15 amino acids long. Trimming took off 4 bases at V and 2 bases at J, with 13 bases between the two ends. The CDR3 coding sequence is TGTGCCAGCAGCTCCGTCAGGGGAGTCACAGATACGCAGTATTTT. Its translation: CASSSVRGVTDTQYF.

The CDR3 sequence: CASSSGYFTEAFF. The CDR3 region has the DNA TGTGCCAGCAGTTCAGGGTACTTCACTGAAGCTTTCTTT. The chain couples TRBV2 to TRBJ1-1; TRBD1 might be the D (5 bases). Germline CDR1 SNHLY, CDR2 FYNNEI. The CDR3 consists of 13 residues. Trimming removed 5 bases at V and 4 bases at J, with 11 bases between.

V gene TRBV27 combines with J gene TRBJ1-2, with 8 bases that match TRBD1. Germline V gene sequence: CDR1 MNHEY, CDR2 SMNVEV (reference sequence). The V and J ends lost 3 bases and 8 bases, in that order; junction bases with no gene match: 8. The CDR3 covers 14 residues. The DNA for the CDR3 is TGTGCCAGCAGTTTGGACAGGGAGGCGGACGGCTACACCTTC. This codes for CASSLDREADGYTF.

This chain connects TRBV29-1 to TRBJ1-5, with 8 bases aligning to TRBD1. Trimming at V came to 6 bases and at J to 10 bases, leaving 17 bases not matched to a gene. The CDR3 runs 15 residues. CDR1 is SQVTM, CDR2 ANQGSEA, per germline. This chain's CDR3 is CSVSVVAGGQGPQHF. CDR3 coding DNA: TGCAGCGTCTCCGTTGTAGCAGGGGGCCAGGGACCCCAGCATTTT.

The rearrangement joins TRBV5-1 to TRBJ2-5; D possibly corresponds to TRBD1 (5 bases). CDR1 SGHRS and CDR2 YFSETQ come from the germline V gene. V dropped 4 bases and J dropped 4 bases, with 11 bases sitting between them. The CDR3 spans 13 residues. The CDR3 sequence: CASSVGVSETQYF. CDR3 coding DNA: TGCGCCAGCAGCGTAGGGGTCTCAGAGACCCAGTACTTC.

V and J are TRBV6-6 and TRBJ1-6; perhaps TRBD1 as D (5 bases). The germline V gene has CDR1 MNHNY and CDR2 SVGAGI (reference sequence). The CDR3 sequence is 17 residues long. V lost 5 bases, J lost 5 bases, and 19 bases lay in between. The CDR3 reads CASSPKSGFPNNSPLHF. CDR3 DNA: TGTGCCAGCAGTCCGAAATCAGGGTTCCCCAATAATTCACCCCTCCACTTT.

This clone occurred a few times. V and J are TRBV28 and TRBJ1-5; D gene ambiguous. V shed 4 bases and J shed 2 bases, with 12 bases lying between them. Germline-derived CDR1 and CDR2 are MDHEN and SYDVKM. The CDR3 is 15 residues long. The DNA of the CDR3 is TGTGCCAGCAGTTGGAACGTGGCGGGCAATCAGCCCCAGCATTTT. It specifies CASSWNVAGNQPQHF.

The chain employs TRBV5-1 and TRBJ2-3; 7 bases align to TRBD1. This CDR3 has 16 amino acids. CDR1 and CDR2 (germline): SGHRS, YFSETQ. The V segment lost 0 bases and the J segment 5 bases; nucleotides outside the gene matches: 9. The CDR3 nucleotides are TGCGCCAGCAGCTTGGCCGACACAGGGGATCTAGATACGCAGTATTTT. Protein: CASSLADTGDLDTQYF.

V is TRBV7-9 and J is TRBJ2-5; 7 bases are a match to TRBD2. CDR1 SEHNR and CDR2 FQNEAQ come from the germline V gene (reference sequence). The V segment lost 7 bases and the J segment 4 bases; nucleotides outside the gene matches: 21. CDR3 length: 18 amino acids. CDR3: CASNHPWEGIRAGETQYF. CDR3 coding DNA: TGTGCCAGCAACCATCCATGGGAGGGGATAAGGGCTGGAGAGACCCAGTACTTC.

The rearrangement links TRBV5-1 to TRBJ2-7, with TRBD1 identical over 10 bases. CDR3 size: 14 residues. CDR1 and CDR2 from the germline V gene are SGHRS and YFSETQ. V was pared by 4 bases and J by 5 bases, with 6 bases of the junction left unmatched. The CDR3 loop is CASSRQGAENEQYF. The DNA of the CDR3 is TGCGCCAGCAGCCGACAGGGGGCTGAAAACGAGCAGTACTTC.

The chain combines TRBV10-3 with TRBJ1-2; D is unresolved. This CDR3 comprises 12 residues. V was pared by 8 bases and J by 0 bases, with 7 bases between. CDR1 is ENHRY, CDR2 SYGVKD, per germline. CDR3 sequence: CAIGAANYGYTF. Written as DNA, the CDR3 is TGTGCCATCGGAGCAGCTAACTATGGCTACACCTTC.

The V and J genes are TRBV4-1 and TRBJ1-2; D perhaps matches TRBD1 (6 bases). Germline V gene sequence: CDR1 MGHRA, CDR2 YSYEKL. Trimming pared 10 bases from V and 6 bases from J, leaving 21 bases between. CDR3 length equals 14 residues. CDR3 protein: CATHHVGGLDGYTF. The DNA for the CDR3 is TGCGCCACCCACCATGTCGGGGGGCTCGATGGCTACACCTTC.

This clone was counted a single time. The gene calls are TRBV6-2 or TRBV6-3 and TRBJ2-2, with D possibly TRBD1 on 6 matching bases. The CDR3 spans 17 residues. The V gene lost 7 bases and the J gene lost 4 bases, with 22 bases spanning the gap. CDR1 and CDR2 from the germline V gene are MNHEY and SVGEGT. The CDR3 bases are TGTGCCAGCACCCCGGGACAAGGGTTAGGCGGCACCGGGGAGCTGTTTTTT. Translated, it gives CASTPGQGLGGTGELFF.

This clone was counted between two and nine times. The gene calls are TRBV27 and TRBJ1-1; a possible D gene is TRBD1 (6 bases). The CDR3 has 15 residues. V was clipped by 0 bases and J by 4 bases, with 12 bases between them. Germline CDR1 MNHEY, CDR2 SMNVEV (reference sequence). DNA of the CDR3: TGTGCCAGCAGTTTATCTTGGGGGCGCGGCACTGAAGCTTTCTTT. This encodes CASSLSWGRGTEAFF.

The V call is TRBV4-1, the J call TRBJ1-2; 9 positions match TRBD1. Per germline, CDR1 MGHRA and CDR2 YSYEKL. The J segment lost 8 bases and the V segment lost 3 bases, leaving 4 bases of the junction unmatched. The CDR3 runs to 13 residues. The DNA for the CDR3 is TGCGCCAGCAGCCATCCGGGACAGGGCGGCTACACCTTC. Residues: CASSHPGQGGYTF.

The chain employs TRBV11-3 and TRBJ2-2; the match to TRBD1 covers 7 bases. Germline V lookup: CDR1 SGHNT, CDR2 YENEEA. This CDR3 contains 14 residues. V lost 5 bases to trimming and J lost 5 bases; unmatched junction nucleotides: 5. For the CDR3, the DNA is TGTGCCAGCAGCCTGAGGGGGCTGACCGGGGAGCTGTTTTTT. Its translation is CASSLRGLTGELFF.

The chain links TRBV3-1 (or the pseudogene TRBV3-2) to TRBJ1-2, with 7 bases matching TRBD1. After removal of 0 bases from V and 4 bases from J, the junction contained 5 bases not matched to a gene. Germline loops: CDR1 LGHDT, CDR2 YNNKEL (reference sequence). The CDR3 has 15 amino acids. Here the CDR3 reads CASSQDGDSTYGYTF. CDR3 bases: TGTGCCAGCAGCCAAGATGGGGACAGTACCTATGGCTACACCTTC.